This T cell receptor beta chain emerged from a study of blood T cell repertoires in COVID-19. The wider study: The samples span acute and convalescent COVID-19 from the United States, Italy and Spain.

The CDR3 is 13 amino acids. V lost 7 bases to trimming and J lost 7 bases, with 11 bases between them. Germline assignment: CDR1 SNHLY and CDR2 FYNNEI. Clones were read by immunoSEQ multiplex PCR, and TCRdb kept only the in-frame ones, dropping some. The repertoire holds over 300,000 clones, with approximately 85% as singletons. The chain combines TRBV2 with TRBJ1-6; possible D gene TRBD1, 6 bases. The TCR sequence derives from a man aged 30 to 39 who had recovered from COVID-19. Source material: PBMCs or T cells enriched from blood (not recorded which). The CDR3 protein is CASTPRGNSPLHF. CDR3 nucleotide sequence: TGTGCCAGCACTCCTAGGGGGAATTCACCCCTCCACTTT.